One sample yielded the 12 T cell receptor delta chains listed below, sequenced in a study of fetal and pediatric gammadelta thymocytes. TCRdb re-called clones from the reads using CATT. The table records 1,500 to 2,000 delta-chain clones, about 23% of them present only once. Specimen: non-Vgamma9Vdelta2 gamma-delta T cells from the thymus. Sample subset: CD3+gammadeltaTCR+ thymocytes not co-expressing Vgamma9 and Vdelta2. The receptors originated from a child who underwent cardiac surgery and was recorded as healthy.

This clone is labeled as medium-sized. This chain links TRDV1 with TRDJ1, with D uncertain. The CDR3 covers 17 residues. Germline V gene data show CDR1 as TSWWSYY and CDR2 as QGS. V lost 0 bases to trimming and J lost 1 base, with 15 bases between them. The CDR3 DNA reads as TGTGCTCTTGGGGAACTTTACCCCCAATACCCCACCGATAAACTCATCTTT. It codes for CALGELYPQYPTDKLIF.

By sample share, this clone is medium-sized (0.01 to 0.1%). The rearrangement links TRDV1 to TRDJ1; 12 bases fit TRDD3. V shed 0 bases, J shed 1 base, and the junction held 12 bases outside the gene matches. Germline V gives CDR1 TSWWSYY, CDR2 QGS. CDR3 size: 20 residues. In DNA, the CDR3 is TGTGCTCTTGGGGAACTCACCTTCCCCACTGGGGGATACCGCACCGATAAACTCATCTTT. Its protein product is CALGELTFPTGGYRTDKLIF.

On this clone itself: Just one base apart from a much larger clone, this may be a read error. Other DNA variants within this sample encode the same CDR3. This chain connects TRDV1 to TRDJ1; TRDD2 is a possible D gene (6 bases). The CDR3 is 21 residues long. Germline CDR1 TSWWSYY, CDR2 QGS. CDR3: CALGGSRLPESHRGYTDKLIF. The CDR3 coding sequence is TGTGCTCTTGGGGGGTCCCGCCTTCCCGAAAGTCATCGGGGTTACACCGATAAACTCATTTTT.

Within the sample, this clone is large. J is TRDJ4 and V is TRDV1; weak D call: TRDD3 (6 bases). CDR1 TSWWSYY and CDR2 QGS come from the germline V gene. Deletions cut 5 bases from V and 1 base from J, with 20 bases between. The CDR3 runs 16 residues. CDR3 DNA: TGTGCTCTTGGGTTTACTGGGAACACGGTGCACAGACCCCTGATCTTT. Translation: CALGFTGNTVHRPLIF.

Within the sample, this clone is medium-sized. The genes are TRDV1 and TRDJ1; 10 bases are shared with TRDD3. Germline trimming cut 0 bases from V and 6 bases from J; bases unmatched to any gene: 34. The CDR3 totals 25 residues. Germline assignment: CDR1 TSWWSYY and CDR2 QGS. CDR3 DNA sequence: TGTGCTCTTGGGGAACTAGCCTACGCTGGCACGAGTGGCCGCCTACGGGGGATACGCGCTCATAAACTCATCTTT. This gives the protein CALGELAYAGTSGRLRGIRAHKLIF.

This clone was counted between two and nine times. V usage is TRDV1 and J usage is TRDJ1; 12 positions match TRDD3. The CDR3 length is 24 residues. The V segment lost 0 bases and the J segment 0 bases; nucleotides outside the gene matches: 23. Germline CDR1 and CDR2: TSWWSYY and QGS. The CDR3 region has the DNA TGTGCTCTTGGGGAACTCCTCCAAGCGTTACTGGGGGATACCAGAAATTGGGACACCGATAAACTCATCTTT. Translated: CALGELLQALLGDTRNWDTDKLIF.

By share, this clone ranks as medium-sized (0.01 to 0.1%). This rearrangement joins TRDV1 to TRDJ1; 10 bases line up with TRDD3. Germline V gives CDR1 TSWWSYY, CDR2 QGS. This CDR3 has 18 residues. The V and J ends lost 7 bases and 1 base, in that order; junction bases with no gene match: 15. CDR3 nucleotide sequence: TGTGCTCTTGTACCTCGCCCTTGGGGGATACCGGTCACCGATAAACTCATCTTT. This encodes CALVPRPWGIPVTDKLIF.

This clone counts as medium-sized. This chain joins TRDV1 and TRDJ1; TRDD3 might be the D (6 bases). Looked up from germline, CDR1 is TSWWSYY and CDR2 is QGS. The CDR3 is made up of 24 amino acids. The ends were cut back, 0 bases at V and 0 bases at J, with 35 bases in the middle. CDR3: CALGELKRSYLLYWVISDTDKLIF. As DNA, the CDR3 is TGTGCTCTTGGGGAACTAAAACGGTCCTATCTCCTGTACTGGGTTATATCGGACACCGATAAACTCATCTTT.

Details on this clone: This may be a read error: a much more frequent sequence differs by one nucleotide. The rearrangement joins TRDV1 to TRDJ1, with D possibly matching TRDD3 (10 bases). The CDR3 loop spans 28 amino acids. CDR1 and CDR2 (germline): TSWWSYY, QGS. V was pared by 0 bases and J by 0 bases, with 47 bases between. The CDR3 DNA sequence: TGTGCTCTTGGGGAACTATTGACCTTCCTACAGCTAATTGGGGGGGATACGCGCTGGTCTTCTAACACCGATAAACTCATCTTT. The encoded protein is CALGELLTFLQLIGGDTRWSSNTDKLIF.

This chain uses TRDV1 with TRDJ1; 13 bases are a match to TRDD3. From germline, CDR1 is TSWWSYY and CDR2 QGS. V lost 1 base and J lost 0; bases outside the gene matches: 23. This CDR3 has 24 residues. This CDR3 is CALGERPSYGLLGDTQGDTDKLIF. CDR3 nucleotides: TGTGCTCTTGGGGAACGGCCTTCCTACGGGTTACTGGGGGATACGCAGGGAGACACCGATAAACTCATCTTT.

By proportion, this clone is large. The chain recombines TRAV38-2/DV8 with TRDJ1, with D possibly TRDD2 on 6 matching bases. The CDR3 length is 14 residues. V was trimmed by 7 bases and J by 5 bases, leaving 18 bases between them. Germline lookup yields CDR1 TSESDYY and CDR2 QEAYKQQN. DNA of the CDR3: TGTGCTTATTCCTACTTGATACCCACGGATAAACTCATCTTT. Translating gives CAYSYLIPTDKLIF.

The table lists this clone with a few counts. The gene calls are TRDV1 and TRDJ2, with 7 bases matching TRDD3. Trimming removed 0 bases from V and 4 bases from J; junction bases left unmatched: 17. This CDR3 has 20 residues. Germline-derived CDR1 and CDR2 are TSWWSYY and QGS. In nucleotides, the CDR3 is TGTGCTCTTGGGGAACTACTTTCCCTACTGGGGATTCTCCAGACAGCACAACTCTTCTTT. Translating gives CALGELLSLLGILQTAQLFF.